This T cell receptor beta chain is drawn from a study of T-cell memory formation after mild COVID-19. On the study more broadly: Largely, TCR clusters stayed within a single donor.

CDR1 is MNHEY and CDR2 is SVGEGT in the germline V gene. Trimming left V 5 bases short and J 6 bases short, with 14 bases between. This CDR3 comprises 13 residues. Regarding the study as a whole: In second-wave clones peaking day 37, SARS-CoV-2 specificity remained unconfirmed. Pre-infection memory held some responding clones, suggesting pre-existing cross-reactive T cells responded. Clones shrinking between day 15 and 85 showed a balanced CD4/CD8 split, and those that grew later tilted toward CD4+.

This clonotype was counted a few times. The antigen is unknown. TCRdb re-called the 5' RACE reads with MiXCR, one entry per CDR3 protein. Among tens of thousands of distinct CDR3 sequences listed, around 14% were seen once. Source material: PBMCs or a T cell subset sorted from them (not recorded which). This sequence was found in an adult woman who had mild COVID-19 (a few samples of this study predate the infection). Cell type and time point are not known. The chain has TRBV6-2 or TRBV6-3 and TRBJ2-7; TRBD1 or TRBD2 may be the D gene (6 bases each). This chain's CDR3 is CASSTRGGLEQYF. The CDR3 coding sequence is TGTGCCAGCAGTACCCGAGGGGGGCTCGAGCAGTACTTC.